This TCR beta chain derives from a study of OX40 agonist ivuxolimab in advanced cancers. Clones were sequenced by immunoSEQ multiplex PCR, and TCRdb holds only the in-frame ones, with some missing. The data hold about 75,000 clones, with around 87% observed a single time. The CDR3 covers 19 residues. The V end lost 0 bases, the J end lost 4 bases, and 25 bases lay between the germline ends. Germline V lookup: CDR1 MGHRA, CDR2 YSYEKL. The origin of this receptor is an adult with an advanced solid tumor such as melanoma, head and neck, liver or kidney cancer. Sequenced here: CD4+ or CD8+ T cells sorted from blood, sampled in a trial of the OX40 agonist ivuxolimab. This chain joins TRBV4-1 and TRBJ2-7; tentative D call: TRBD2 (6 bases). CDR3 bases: TGCGCCAGCAGCCAAGATAGTTCAGTGGTACAAGCTGGAGGGTACGAGCAGTACTTC. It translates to CASSQDSSVVQAGGYEQYF.